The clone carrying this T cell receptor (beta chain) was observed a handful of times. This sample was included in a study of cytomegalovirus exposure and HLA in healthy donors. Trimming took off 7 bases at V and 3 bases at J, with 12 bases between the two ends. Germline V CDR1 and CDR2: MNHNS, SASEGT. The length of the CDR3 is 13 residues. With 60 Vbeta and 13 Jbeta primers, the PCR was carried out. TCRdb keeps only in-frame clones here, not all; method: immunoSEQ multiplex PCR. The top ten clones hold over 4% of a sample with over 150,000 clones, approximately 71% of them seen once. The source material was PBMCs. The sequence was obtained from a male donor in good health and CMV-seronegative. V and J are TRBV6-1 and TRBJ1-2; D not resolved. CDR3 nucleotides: TGTGCCAGCACTCTGGACGGGGACTATGGCTACACCTTC. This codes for CASTLDGDYGYTF.